Listed here are 12 T cell receptor beta chains from one sample, sequenced in a study of identifying expanded T cells in peripheral blood. Data came from immunoSEQ multiplex PCR; TCRdb stores just in-frame clones and leaves some out. Here the sample spans around 91,000 clones, around 89% being singletons. The sequenced sample consisted of blood. Source of these receptors: a person aged 18-70 years in good health.

The chain links TRBV28 to TRBJ2-7, with D maybe TRBD1 (6 bases). Germline V gene lookup returns CDR1 MDHEN and CDR2 SYDVKM. Trimming left V 6 bases short and J 0 bases short, with 15 bases between. CDR3 length: 15 amino acids. The CDR3 loop is CASSSRGPSSYEQYF. DNA for the CDR3: TGTGCCAGCAGCAGCAGGGGCCCGAGCTCCTACGAGCAGTACTTC. The full variable domain, completed using reference TRBV28 and TRBJ2-7, is DVKVTQSSRYLVKRTGEKVFLECVQDMDHENMFWYRQDPGLGLRLIYFSYDVKMKEKGDIPEGYSVSREKKERFSLILESASTNQTSMYLCASSSRGPSSYEQYFGPGTRLTVT.

The chain has TRBV4-3 and TRBJ2-5; 10 nucleotides line up with TRBD2. Germline V gives CDR1 LGHNA, CDR2 YSLEER. The CDR3 runs to 15 residues. The V and J ends lost 3 bases and 4 bases, in that order; junction bases with no gene match: 5. CDR3 nucleotide sequence: TGCGCCAGCAGCCAGATAGCGGGGGGCCCAGAGACCCAGTACTTC. As protein: CASSQIAGGPETQYF.

The gene calls are TRBV11-2 and TRBJ2-5; possible D gene TRBD1, 5 bases. This CDR3 has 13 residues. Germline V gene sequence: CDR1 SGHAT, CDR2 FQNNGV. Between the trimmed V and J ends, which lost 4 bases and 4 bases, there was a span of 10 bases. CDR3 sequence (DNA): TGTGCCAGCAGCTCGGCAGGGCCAGAGACCCAGTACTTC. The encoded protein is CASSSAGPETQYF.

V is TRBV19 and J is TRBJ1-1; D uncertain. V shed 7 bases and J shed 6 bases, with 12 bases lying between them. The CDR3 extends over 12 amino acids. CDR1 is LNHDA, CDR2 SQIVND, per germline (reference sequence). The CDR3 sequence: CASISAGSEAFF. The CDR3 DNA reads TGTGCCAGTATTTCGGCGGGCTCTGAAGCTTTCTTT. Based on the CDR3 plus reference TRBV19 and TRBJ1-1, the full variable domain is DGGITQSPKYLFRKEGQNVTLSCEQNLNHDAMYWYRQDPGQGLRLIYYSQIVNDFQKGDIAEGYSVSREKKESFPLTVTSAQKNPTAFYLCASISAGSEAFFGQGTRLTVV.

The chain carries TRBV6-1 and TRBJ2-7; possible D gene TRBD2, 6 bases. Looked up from germline, CDR1 is MNHNS and CDR2 is SASEGT. The V and J ends lost 6 bases and 5 bases respectively, with 17 bases between them. This CDR3 region has 14 residues. CDR3 residues: CASSLQDGGHEQYF. In DNA form, the CDR3 reads TGTGCCAGCAGCTTACAGGACGGGGGACACGAGCAGTACTTC.

The CDR3 loop is CASSFHVQDVWGNEQFF. The CDR3 DNA follows: TGTGCCAGCAGCTTTCACGTACAAGATGTCTGGGGCAATGAGCAGTTCTTC. This sequence joins TRBV5-8 and TRBJ2-1; unclear D gene. The CDR3 contains 17 residues. The germline CDR1 and CDR2 sequences are SGHTS and YDEGEE. V gave up 2 bases and J gave up 6 bases, with 21 bases separating them.

The chain has TRBV30 and TRBJ1-2; no clear D. CDR1 is GTSNPN, CDR2 SVGIG, per germline (reference sequence). V gave up 3 bases and J gave up 2 bases, with 10 bases separating them. This CDR3 region has 13 residues. CDR3 bases: TGTGCCTGGAGCCTTTTTGGGAACTATGGCTACACCTTC. As protein: CAWSLFGNYGYTF.

The V and J genes are TRBV7-9 and TRBJ2-3, with 14 nucleotides matching TRBD2. Germline CDR1 and CDR2: SEHNR and FQNEAQ (reference sequence). V was pared by 1 base and J by 5 bases, with 8 bases of the junction left unmatched. The CDR3 length is 18 residues. CDR3 residues: CASSLGTTSGGAKDTQYF. The CDR3, as DNA: TGTGCCAGCAGCTTAGGGACGACTAGCGGGGGGGCCAAAGATACGCAGTATTTT.

This clone was seen only a few times. J is TRBJ1-2 and V is TRBV10-3; 10 bases fit TRBD1. This CDR3 contains 15 residues. V was clipped by 4 bases and J by 5 bases; unmatched bases: 7. The germline V gene encodes CDR1 ENHRY and CDR2 SYGVKD. The CDR3 DNA is TGTGCCATCAGTGCATCCGGGACAGGGGAATATGGCTACACCTTC. It is translated as CAISASGTGEYGYTF.

This rearrangement joins TRBV28 to TRBJ2-4; 8 nucleotides align to TRBD2. In germline, CDR1 is MDHEN, CDR2 SYDVKM. The CDR3 has 16 residues. V shed 8 bases, J shed 6 bases, and the junction held 15 bases outside the gene matches. The CDR3 loop reads CASLAVFGGAGNIQYF. The CDR3 nucleotides read TGTGCCAGCTTAGCAGTTTTCGGGGGGGCGGGAAACATTCAGTACTTC.

The genes are TRBV27 and TRBJ1-5; D not resolved. The CDR3 spans 12 residues. Germline CDR1 and CDR2: MNHEY and SMNVEV (reference sequence). V was cut by 10 bases and J by 2 bases, with 9 bases left in between. CDR3 DNA sequence: TGTGCCACCCGAAGTGGCAATCAGCCCCAGCATTTT. Protein sequence: CATRSGNQPQHF.

The chain's CDR3 is CASSWTETGGHF. Here the CDR3 DNA reads TGTGCCAGCAGTTGGACCGAGACAGGTGGGCATTTT. This chain uses TRBV28 with TRBJ1-5; D perhaps matches TRBD1 (6 bases). Trimming removed 4 bases at V and 15 bases at J, with 16 bases between. CDR1 is MDHEN, CDR2 SYDVKM, per germline. This CDR3 contains 12 residues.